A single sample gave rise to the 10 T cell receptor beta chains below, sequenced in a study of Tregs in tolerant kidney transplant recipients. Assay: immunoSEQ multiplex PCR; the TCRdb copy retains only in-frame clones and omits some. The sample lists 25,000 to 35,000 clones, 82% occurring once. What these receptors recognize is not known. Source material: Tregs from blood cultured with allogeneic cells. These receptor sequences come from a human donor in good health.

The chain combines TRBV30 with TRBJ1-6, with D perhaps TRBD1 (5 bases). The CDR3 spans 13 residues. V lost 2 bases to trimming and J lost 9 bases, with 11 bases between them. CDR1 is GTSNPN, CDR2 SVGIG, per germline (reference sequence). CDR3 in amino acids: CAWSSGGTSPLHF. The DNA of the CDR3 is TGTGCCTGGAGTTCGGGGGGGACTTCACCCCTCCACTTT.

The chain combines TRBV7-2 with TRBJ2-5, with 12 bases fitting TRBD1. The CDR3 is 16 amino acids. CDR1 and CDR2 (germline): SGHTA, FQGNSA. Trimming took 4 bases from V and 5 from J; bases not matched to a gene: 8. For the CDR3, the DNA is TGTGCCAGCAGCTCGGGAGGGACAGGGGGCTGGGAGACCCAGTACTTC. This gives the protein CASSSGGTGGWETQYF.

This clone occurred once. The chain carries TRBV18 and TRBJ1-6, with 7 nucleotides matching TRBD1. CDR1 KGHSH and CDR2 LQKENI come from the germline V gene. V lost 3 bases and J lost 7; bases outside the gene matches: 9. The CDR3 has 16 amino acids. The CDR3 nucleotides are TGTGCCAGCTCACCGCCCAGTACAGGGGACAATTCACCCCTCCACTTT. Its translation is CASSPPSTGDNSPLHF.

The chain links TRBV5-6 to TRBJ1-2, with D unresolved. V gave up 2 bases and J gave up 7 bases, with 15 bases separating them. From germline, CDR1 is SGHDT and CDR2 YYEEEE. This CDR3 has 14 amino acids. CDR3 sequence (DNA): TGTGCCAGCAGCTTTTTTGGGATTTCGGGTGGCTACACCTTC. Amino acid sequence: CASSFFGISGGYTF. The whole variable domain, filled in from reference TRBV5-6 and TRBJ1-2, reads DAGVTQSPTHLIKTRGQQVTLRCSPKSGHDTVSWYQQALGQGPQFIFQYYEEEERQRGNFPDRFSGHQFPNYSSELNVNALLLGDSALYLCASSFFGISGGYTFGSGTRLTVV.

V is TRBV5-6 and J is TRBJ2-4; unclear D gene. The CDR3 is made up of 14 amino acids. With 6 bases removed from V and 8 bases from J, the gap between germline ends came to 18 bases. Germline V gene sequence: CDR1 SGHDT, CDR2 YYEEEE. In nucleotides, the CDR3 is TGTGCCAGCAACCCCTTAGGAGTTGGGGACATTCAGTACTTC. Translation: CASNPLGVGDIQYF.

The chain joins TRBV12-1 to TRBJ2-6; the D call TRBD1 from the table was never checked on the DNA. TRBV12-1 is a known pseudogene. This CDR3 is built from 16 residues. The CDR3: CASSPIGQSRANVLTF. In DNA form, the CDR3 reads TGTGCCAGCAGCCCCATAGGACAAAGTCGGGCCAACGTCCTGACTTTC.

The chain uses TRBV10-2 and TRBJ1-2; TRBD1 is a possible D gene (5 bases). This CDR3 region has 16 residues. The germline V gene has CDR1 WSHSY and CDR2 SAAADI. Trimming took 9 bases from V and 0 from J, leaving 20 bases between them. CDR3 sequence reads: CASHPGVQRANYGYTF. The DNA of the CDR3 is TGCGCCAGTCACCCGGGGGTTCAGAGAGCTAACTATGGCTACACCTTC.

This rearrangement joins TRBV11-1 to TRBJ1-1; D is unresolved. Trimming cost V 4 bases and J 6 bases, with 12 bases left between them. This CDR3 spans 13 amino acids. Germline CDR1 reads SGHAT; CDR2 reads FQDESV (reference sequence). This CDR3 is CASSYRLAAEAFF. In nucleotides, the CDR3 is TGTGCCAGCAGCTACCGGTTGGCGGCTGAAGCTTTCTTT.

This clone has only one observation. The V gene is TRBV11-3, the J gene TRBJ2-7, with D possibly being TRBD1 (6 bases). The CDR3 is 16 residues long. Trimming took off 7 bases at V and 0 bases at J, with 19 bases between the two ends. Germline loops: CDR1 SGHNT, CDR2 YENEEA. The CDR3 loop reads CASNVLTGHTSYEQYF. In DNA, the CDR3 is TGTGCCAGCAACGTCTTAACAGGGCACACCTCCTACGAGCAGTACTTC.

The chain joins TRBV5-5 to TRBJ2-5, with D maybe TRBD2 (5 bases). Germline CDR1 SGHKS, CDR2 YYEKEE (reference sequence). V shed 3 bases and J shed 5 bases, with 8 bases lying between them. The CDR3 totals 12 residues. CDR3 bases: TGTGCCAGCAGCTGGCAGCGGGAGACCCAGTACTTC. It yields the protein CASSWQRETQYF.